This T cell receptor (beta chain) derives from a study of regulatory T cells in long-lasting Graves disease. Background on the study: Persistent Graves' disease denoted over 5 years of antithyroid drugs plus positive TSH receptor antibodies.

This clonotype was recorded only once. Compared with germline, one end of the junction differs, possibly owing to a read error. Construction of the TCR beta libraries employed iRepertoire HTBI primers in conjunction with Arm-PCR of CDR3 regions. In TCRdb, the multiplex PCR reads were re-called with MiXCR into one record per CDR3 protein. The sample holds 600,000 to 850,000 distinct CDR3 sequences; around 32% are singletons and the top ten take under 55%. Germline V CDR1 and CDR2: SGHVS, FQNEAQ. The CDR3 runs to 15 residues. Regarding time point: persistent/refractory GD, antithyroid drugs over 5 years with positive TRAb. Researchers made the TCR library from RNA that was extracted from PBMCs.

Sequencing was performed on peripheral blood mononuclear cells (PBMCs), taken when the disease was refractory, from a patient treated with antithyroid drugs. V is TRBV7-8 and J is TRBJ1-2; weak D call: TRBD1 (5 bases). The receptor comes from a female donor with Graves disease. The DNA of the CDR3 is TGCGCCAGCAGCCAGCTCCGGGACGGACTCTATGGCTACACCTTC. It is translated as CASSQLRDGLYGYTF.